Listed here is a single T cell receptor beta chain. Its antigen is not known. These data are taken from a study of OX40 agonist ivuxolimab in advanced cancers. For the study at large: Dosing consisted of intravenous ivuxolimab at 0.01 to 10 mg/kg every 2 weeks.

Here immunoSEQ multiplex PCR was the method, and the copy in TCRdb shows in-frame clones only, minus some. Of some 80,000 clones in the sample, approximately 85% are singletons; the top ten hold 2% to 3%. Trimming removed 3 bases from V and 1 base from J, with 6 bases in between. From germline, CDR1 is LNHDA and CDR2 SQIVND (reference sequence). This CDR3 spans 13 amino acids. Findings and limits, study-wide: At doses 0.1 to 3.0 mg/kg, CD4+ and CD8+ clones expanded. Low normalized T-cell clonal expansion was additionally recorded for some nonresponders.

The sequence came from an adult with an advanced solid tumor such as melanoma, head and neck, liver or kidney cancer. The sample in question was CD4+ or CD8+ T cells sorted from blood, obtained in a trial of the OX40 agonist ivuxolimab. The chain recombines TRBV19 with TRBJ1-2; D ambiguous. The CDR3 DNA reads TGTGCCAGTAGTATGTATGATAACTATGGCTACACCTTC. Translation: CASSMYDNYGYTF.